The 20 T cell receptor beta chains presented below share a single source sample, sequenced in a study of blood T cell repertoires in COVID-19 (TCRdb year 2020). Libraries were made using the immunoSEQ multiplex PCR assay. Imported from immuneACCESS, the table was reduced by TCRdb to in-frame sequences with V and J called. These copies leave out some clones; in studies compared against another copy, an unresolved V gene accounts for under half, and the cause of the remainder is not known. The sample yields 200,000 or so clones; around 86% were counted once. The top ten clones comprise around 6% of the sample. Sequencing was done on a sample of peripheral blood. These receptors were obtained from a man aged 60-69 years who had recovered from COVID-19.

This chain links TRBV9 with TRBJ2-3; no clear D. Trimming shortened V by 0 bases and J by 3 bases, and 14 bases separated the two germline ends. Germline CDR1 reads SGDLS; CDR2 reads YYNGEE. CDR3 length equals 16 residues. The CDR3 region is CASSVAPDSRTDTQYF. DNA for the CDR3: TGTGCCAGCAGCGTAGCTCCGGATTCGAGGACAGATACGCAGTATTTT.

V and J are TRBV18 and TRBJ2-5, with D unresolved. In germline, CDR1 is KGHSH, CDR2 LQKENI. Trimming pared 6 bases from V and 0 bases from J, leaving 5 bases between. The CDR3 spans 12 residues. The CDR3 bases are TGTGCCAGCTCTCTGTACCAAGAGACCCAGTACTTC. Its translation: CASSLYQETQYF. The entire variable domain, with the rest obtained from reference TRBV18 and TRBJ2-5, is as follows: NAGVMQNPRHLVRRRGQEARLRCSPMKGHSHVYWYRQLPEEGLKFMVYLQKENIIDESGMPKERFSAEFPKEGPSILRIQQVVRGDSAAYFCASSLYQETQYFGPGTRLLVL.

The chain uses TRBV7-2 and TRBJ1-6; TRBD1 aligns across 8 bases. Germline V gene lookup returns CDR1 SGHTA and CDR2 FQGNSA. The J segment lost 4 bases and the V segment lost 0 bases, leaving 2 bases of the junction unmatched. This CDR3 is 16 amino acids long. CDR3: CASSLARTGYNSPLHF. Written as DNA, the CDR3 is TGTGCCAGCAGCTTAGCCCGGACAGGGTATAATTCACCCCTCCACTTT.

As concerns this clone: Within the sample, other DNA sequences also encode this same CDR3. The V and J genes are TRBV19 and TRBJ2-1, with 9 bases identical to TRBD2. This CDR3 region has 15 residues. Germline loops: CDR1 LNHDA, CDR2 SQIVND (reference sequence). V lost 3 bases, J lost 4 bases, and 4 bases stayed unmatched. The CDR3 coding sequence is TGTGCCAGTAGTATCCGCGGGGGGGCTTACAATGAGCAGTTCTTC. Translation gives CASSIRGGAYNEQFF.

This clone was seen just once. J is TRBJ1-1 and V is TRBV3-1 (or the pseudogene TRBV3-2), with D tentatively TRBD1 (5 bases). Per the germline V gene, CDR1 is LGHDT and CDR2 is YNNKEL (reference sequence). V lost 5 bases, J lost 1 base, and 20 bases lay in between. The CDR3 totals 17 residues. The CDR3 DNA reads TGTGCCAGCAGCTCCCAAAGGGGCAGCTTAAAGAACACTGAAGCTTTCTTT. This translates into CASSSQRGSLKNTEAFF.

The chain has TRBV24-1 and TRBJ2-3, with a weak D call TRBD2 (6 bases). The CDR3 extends over 13 amino acids. Per the germline V gene, CDR1 is KGHDR and CDR2 is SFDVKD. V was trimmed by 9 bases and J by 1 base, leaving 10 bases between them. In DNA form, the CDR3 reads TGTGCCACCGGTTGGGGGGGCACAGATACGCAGTATTTT. This gives the protein CATGWGGTDTQYF.

This clone has a single count. The chain is built from TRBV19 and TRBJ1-1, with 8 positions matching TRBD1. The germline gives CDR1 LNHDA, CDR2 SQIVND (reference sequence). V lost 3 bases, J lost 0 bases, and 6 bases stayed unmatched. CDR3 length: 16 residues. CDR3 amino acids: CASSIGQGMLNTEAFF. The CDR3 DNA sequence: TGTGCCAGTAGTATCGGACAGGGCATGTTGAACACTGAAGCTTTCTTT.

The V gene is TRBV6-8, the J gene TRBJ1-6; D unresolved. V was trimmed by 2 bases and J by 0 bases, leaving 17 bases between them. Germline CDR1 and CDR2: MNHGY and SAAAGT. This CDR3 spans 19 amino acids. CDR3 amino acids: CASSYVRSLVYSYNSPLHF. CDR3 sequence (DNA): TGTGCCAGCAGTTACGTTCGGTCGCTAGTCTACTCCTATAATTCACCCCTCCACTTT.

The chain joins TRBV27 to TRBJ2-2, with TRBD2 matching over 9 bases. Germline CDR1 is MNHEY and CDR2 is SMNVEV (reference sequence). The ends lost 3 bases at V and 1 base at J; junction bases unmatched: 6. The CDR3 totals 17 residues. The CDR3 sequence: CASSFYVTSGNTGELFF. In DNA form, the CDR3 reads TGTGCCAGCAGTTTTTACGTGACTAGCGGGAACACCGGGGAGCTGTTTTTT.

The chain has TRBV6-1 and TRBJ2-3; TRBD2 might be the D (5 bases). The CDR3 runs 16 residues. Germline V gene sequence: CDR1 MNHNS, CDR2 SASEGT. Trimming removed 0 bases at V and 3 bases at J, with 13 bases between. CDR3 amino acids: CASSEAQRRSTDTQYF. The CDR3 DNA reads as TGTGCCAGCAGTGAAGCCCAAAGGAGGAGTACAGATACGCAGTATTTT.

Notes on this clone: Possible read error: a much larger clone is one base away. The chain carries TRBV14 and TRBJ2-7; no definite D call. The V and J ends lost 4 bases and 0 bases respectively, with 4 bases between them. Germline CDR1 reads SGHDN; CDR2 reads FVKESK. The CDR3 sequence is 12 residues long. CDR3 nucleotide sequence: TGTGCCAGCAGCCCTAGCTCCTACGAGCAGTACTTC. Translation gives CASSPSSYEQYF.

This chain joins TRBV18 and TRBJ2-1; D is perhaps TRBD2 (5 bases). The germline V gene has CDR1 KGHSH and CDR2 LQKENI. This CDR3 region has 13 residues. V was trimmed by 3 bases and J by 7 bases, leaving 10 bases between them. The CDR3: CASSPFTGNEQFF. In DNA, the CDR3 is TGTGCCAGCTCACCGTTCACGGGGAATGAGCAGTTCTTC. The full variable domain, completed using reference TRBV18 and TRBJ2-1, is NAGVMQNPRHLVRRRGQEARLRCSPMKGHSHVYWYRQLPEEGLKFMVYLQKENIIDESGMPKERFSAEFPKEGPSILRIQQVVRGDSAAYFCASSPFTGNEQFFGPGTRLTVL.

V gene TRBV2 combines with J gene TRBJ2-1; 7 bases line up with TRBD1. This CDR3 is 13 amino acids long. The germline CDR1 and CDR2 sequences are SNHLY and FYNNEI. The V and J ends lost 1 base and 13 bases, in that order; junction bases with no gene match: 7. CDR3: CASSEGSGTVQFF. For the CDR3, the DNA is TGTGCCAGCAGTGAAGGGTCCGGGACAGTCCAGTTCTTC.

The V and J genes are TRBV19 and TRBJ1-3; 7 bases line up with TRBD1. Germline assignment: CDR1 LNHDA and CDR2 SQIVND (reference sequence). With 3 bases clipped from V and 3 bases from J, the junction kept 2 bases outside the gene matches. The CDR3 is 14 amino acids. In DNA, the CDR3 is TGTGCCAGTAGTATGCGACAGGGTGGAAACACCATATATTTT. Encoded protein: CASSMRQGGNTIYF.

V usage is TRBV5-1 and J usage is TRBJ2-7; 10 bases align to TRBD2. Germline loops: CDR1 SGHRS, CDR2 YFSETQ. V lost 6 bases, J lost 4 bases, and 10 bases stayed unmatched. This CDR3 is built from 15 residues. CDR3 protein: CASKVASGSLYEQYF. The CDR3 nucleotides read TGCGCCAGCAAGGTGGCTAGCGGGAGTCTGTACGAGCAGTACTTC.

The chain joins TRBV9 to TRBJ1-2; D may be TRBD1 (5 bases). The CDR3 has 14 residues. CDR1 is SGDLS, CDR2 YYNGEE, per germline. Trimming stripped 1 base from V and 4 bases from J, with 11 bases between. In DNA, the CDR3 is TGTGCCAGCAGCGTAAGCGGGGCTCCCTATGGCTACACCTTC. It is translated as CASSVSGAPYGYTF. The full variable domain, in which reference TRBV9 and TRBJ1-2 provide the parts outside the CDR3, is DSGVTQTPKHLITATGQRVTLRCSPRSGDLSVYWYQQSLDQGLQFLIQYYNGEERAKGNILERFSAQQFPDLHSELNLSSLELGDSALYFCASSVSGAPYGYTFGSGTRLTVV.

The chain recombines TRBV20-1 with TRBJ2-7; TRBD2 matches 12 bases. Losses at the gene ends were 3 bases for V and 4 bases for J; bases not matched to a gene: 4. The CDR3 spans 14 residues. The germline gives CDR1 DFQATT, CDR2 SNEGSKA (reference sequence). This CDR3 is CSASPLAGGYEQYF. In DNA form, the CDR3 reads TGCAGTGCTAGTCCACTAGCGGGAGGTTACGAGCAGTACTTC.

The chain carries TRBV6-6 and TRBJ2-7, with 9 bases lining up with TRBD1. The germline V gene encodes CDR1 MNHNY and CDR2 SVGAGI (reference sequence). Losses at the gene ends were 2 bases for V and 2 bases for J; bases not matched to a gene: 7. There are 16 residues in the CDR3. The CDR3 DNA reads as TGTGCCAGCAGTTACAGCCGGGACAGGGCCACCTACGAGCAGTACTTC. Translation: CASSYSRDRATYEQYF.

This chain joins TRBV5-4 and TRBJ1-1; the D gene is possibly TRBD1 (6 bases). The CDR3 runs 15 residues. Germline V gene data show CDR1 as SGHNT and CDR2 as YYREEE (reference sequence). Trimming removed 0 bases from V and 3 bases from J, with 12 bases in between. This CDR3 is CASSLGNRADTEAFF. The CDR3 DNA reads TGTGCCAGCAGCTTGGGAAACAGGGCGGACACTGAAGCTTTCTTT.

The chain combines TRBV19 with TRBJ2-3, with TRBD2 matching over 10 bases. The CDR3 loop spans 14 amino acids. V was clipped by 8 bases and J by 4 bases; unmatched bases: 6. Germline CDR1 is LNHDA and CDR2 is SQIVND (reference sequence). CDR3 coding DNA: TGTGCCAGTTCACTAGCGGGAAAGGCAGATACGCAGTATTTT. This gives the protein CASSLAGKADTQYF.